A selection of T cell receptor beta chains follows, all from one sample in a study of blood T cell repertoires in COVID-19. Using immunoSEQ multiplex PCR, the repertoire was profiled, and TCRdb retains in-frame clones only, with some absent. Of fewer than 250,000 clones listed, around four fifths are singletons. Sequenced material: peripheral blood. These TCRs come from a man in his 60s with COVID-19, enrolled during active disease. Each CDR3 is given with its conserved first and last residue. D genes are given only for firm matches. Clone size is not always given. Where it is, it says once, few, many or a class for expanded clones.

J,V,D,size,DNA,CDR3
TRBJ2-5,TRBV9,-,-,TGTGCCAGCAGCCCCCGACTGAAGCAAGAGACCCAGTACTTC,CASSPRLKQETQYF
TRBJ2-1,TRBV19,TRBD2,-,TGTGCCAGTAGTATACAAGCGGGAGGTTGGTACAATGAGCAGTTCTTC,CASSIQAGGWYNEQFF
TRBJ1-1,TRBV19,TRBD1,few,TGTGCCACCTGGACAGGGATGAACACTGAAGCTTTCTTT,CATWTGMNTEAFF
TRBJ1-2,TRBV27,-,-,TGTGCCAGCAGTAGAACAGGGAGCTATGGCTACACCTTC,CASSRTGSYGYTF
TRBJ2-5,TRBV3-1/TRBV3-2,-,-,TGTGCCAGCAGCCGCCGACAGGACCCCCAAGAGACCCAGTACTTC,CASSRRQDPQETQYF
TRBJ2-7,TRBV18,-,-,TGTGCCAGCTCACCTGTAGACTACGAGCAGTACTTC,CASSPVDYEQYF
TRBJ2-7,TRBV28,TRBD2,-,TGTGCCAGCAGTTTATCGGGACTAGGAAGGCTACGGCAGTACTTC,CASSLSGLGRLRQYF
TRBJ2-3,TRBV3-1/TRBV3-2,-,few,TGTGCCAGCAGCCTAAGCCGCTCTAGGGGAGATACGCAGTATTTT,CASSLSRSRGDTQYF
TRBJ2-7,TRBV30,TRBD2,-,TGTGCCTGGAGTGTACGCGGACTAGCGGGAGCCTACGAGCAGTACTTC,CAWSVRGLAGAYEQYF
TRBJ2-5,TRBV5-1,TRBD2,-,TGCGCCAGCAGCTACGGACTAGCGGGAGGAGAGACCCAGTACTTC,CASSYGLAGGETQYF
TRBJ2-1,TRBV25-1,-,few,TGTGCCAGCAGTGAATCCGGGTCCCCTTACAATGAGCAGTTCTTC,CASSESGSPYNEQFF
TRBJ2-1,TRBV5-1,-,-,TGCGCCAGCAGCTTGGGGCAGGGTAACAATGAGCAGTTCTTC,CASSLGQGNNEQFF
TRBJ2-7,TRBV7-3,TRBD2,-,TGTGCCAGCAGCCCAGGACTAGCGGTCTACGAGCAGTACTTC,CASSPGLAVYEQYF
TRBJ1-4,TRBV28,-,-,TGTGCCAGCAGTTCCGACGCGGGGAATGAAAAACTGTTTTTT,CASSSDAGNEKLFF
TRBJ1-5,TRBV28,TRBD1,-,TGTGCCAGCACTCGAAGGGACAGGACTCATCAGCCCCAGCATTTT,CASTRRDRTHQPQHF
TRBJ2-7,TRBV5-1,TRBD2,-,TGCGCCAGCAGCCCGTCCAGCGGGACTTACGAGCAGTACTTC,CASSPSSGTYEQYF
TRBJ1-2,TRBV7-9,-,-,TGTGCCAGCAGCCAATCTCCGGCAGGGCTCTATGGCTACACCTTC,CASSQSPAGLYGYTF
TRBJ1-2,TRBV7-2,TRBD1,-,TGTGCCAGCACTCTCTCGGGACAGGGGAGATATGGCTACACCTTC,CASTLSGQGRYGYTF
TRBJ2-1,TRBV5-1,-,-,TGCGCCAGCAGCTATACAGGGAGCTCCTACAATGAGCAGTTCTTC,CASSYTGSSYNEQFF
TRBJ1-1,TRBV7-9,-,-,TGTGCCAGCAGGCCTGAAAGCCCTGAAGCTTTCTTT,CASRPESPEAFF
TRBJ1-6,TRBV27,TRBD1,once,TGTGCCAGCAGAAACAACAGGGGGCGCGCCCTTTACTCACCCCTCCACTTT,CASRNNRGRALYSPLHF
TRBJ1-3,TRBV27,-,-,TGTGCCAGCAGGTGGGGCAGGGGTACCCTTTTTGCCTTTCCTGGAAACACCATATATTTT,CASRWGRGTLFAFPGNTIYF
TRBJ1-5,TRBV6-5,-,few,TGTGCCAGCAGTTCCCTTCTGGGAGGGATGAATCAGCCCCAGCATTTT,CASSSLLGGMNQPQHF
TRBJ1-5,TRBV28,-,-,TGTGCCAGCAGTTTGTTAGATCGAGATCAGCCCCAGCATTTT,CASSLLDRDQPQHF
TRBJ2-1,TRBV27,TRBD2,-,TGTGCCAGCAGTTACGGTCGTGGGACTAGCGGGAGGGTGGGGAGGAATGAGCAGTTCTTC,CASSYGRGTSGRVGRNEQFF
TRBJ2-7,TRBV3-1/TRBV3-2,-,-,TGTGCCAGCAGCCAAGACAGGAACTCCATCTACGAGCAGTACTTC,CASSQDRNSIYEQYF
TRBJ1-4,TRBV7-9,TRBD1,-,TGTGCCAGCAGTCGACAGGGGTATGAAAAACTGTTTTTT,CASSRQGYEKLFF
TRBJ1-5,TRBV28,TRBD1,-,TGTGCCAGCAGTTTGACAGGGAATCAGCCCCAGCATTTT,CASSLTGNQPQHF
TRBJ1-6,TRBV4-2,-,-,TGTGCCAGCAGCCAACTACAGGCGGATAATTCACCCCTCCACTTT,CASSQLQADNSPLHF
TRBJ1-2,TRBV30,-,-,TGTGCCTGGAAGCTCGGGAAAGGCGGCTACACCTTC,CAWKLGKGGYTF
TRBJ2-5,TRBV30,-,-,TGTGCCTGTTACTCAGGGGCTGGGGAGACCCAGTACTTC,CACYSGAGETQYF
TRBJ1-3,TRBV6-1,-,few,TGTGCCAGCAGTGAAGCGCTACAGCTCTCCATATATTTT,CASSEALQLSIYF
TRBJ2-3,TRBV2,TRBD2,-,TGTGCCAGCAGCGAAAGTCCTAGACTAGCGGGATATATGGATACGCAGTATTTT,CASSESPRLAGYMDTQYF
TRBJ1-4,TRBV30,TRBD1,-,TGTGCCTGGAGTGACCTAGGGGGCGGTGAAAAACTGTTTTTT,CAWSDLGGGEKLFF
TRBJ2-7,TRBV4-1,-,few,TGCGCCAGCAGCCAAGATGGGGCAGACGGAACCTACGAGCAGTACTTC,CASSQDGADGTYEQYF
TRBJ1-2,TRBV19,TRBD1,-,TGTGCCAGTAGTGTTGACAGGGGGCTCTATGGCTACACCTTC,CASSVDRGLYGYTF
TRBJ1-6,TRBV27,-,-,TGTGCCAGCAGTTTCTCCCCTCATTCACCCCTCCACTTT,CASSFSPHSPLHF
TRBJ1-6,TRBV7-2,-,-,TGTGCCAGCAGCTTATTCCGGGGGGATTCACCCCTCCACTTT,CASSLFRGDSPLHF
TRBJ1-3,TRBV30,-,-,TGTGCCTGGAGGGGCAGGGCTGGAAACACCATATATTTT,CAWRGRAGNTIYF
TRBJ2-7,TRBV2,-,-,TGTGCCAGCAGTGATAGCGAGATCTGGGAGCAGTACTTC,CASSDSEIWEQYF
TRBJ2-3,TRBV19,-,-,TGTGCCAGTAGTATCCTCCCGAGGGCCTCCGGTACGCAGTATTTT,CASSILPRASGTQYF
TRBJ1-6,TRBV6-1,-,-,TGTGCCAGCAGTGAAGGTGGAGTTTTGAATTCACCCCTCCACTTT,CASSEGGVLNSPLHF
TRBJ1-2,TRBV19,-,-,TGTGCCAGTAGTATGTCCCCGACAGTCGATGGCTACACCTTC,CASSMSPTVDGYTF
TRBJ2-6,TRBV5-1,TRBD1,-,TGCGCCAGCAGCTTGGGGACGACAGGGGGAACTGGGGCCAACGTCCTGACTTTC,CASSLGTTGGTGANVLTF
TRBJ2-3,TRBV18,TRBD2,few,TGTGCCAGCTCACCTGGGCTAGCGGGTAGCACAGATACGCAGTATTTT,CASSPGLAGSTDTQYF
TRBJ1-4,TRBV2,TRBD1,-,TGTGCCAGCAGTAAACCGAACCCGGGACAGGGGGCCGCAACTAATGAAAAACTGTTTTTT,CASSKPNPGQGAATNEKLFF
TRBJ1-1,TRBV28,-,-,TGTGCCAGCGGAATAGGGAGGGGCACTGAAGCTTTCTTT,CASGIGRGTEAFF
TRBJ2-1,TRBV24-1,TRBD1,-,TGTGCCACCAGTGAGAAGGGACAGGGTAGCAATGAGCAGTTCTTC,CATSEKGQGSNEQFF
TRBJ2-3,TRBV10-1,TRBD2,-,TGCGCCAGCAGTGAGGGACTAGCGGGAGGACCCACAGATACGCAGTATTTT,CASSEGLAGGPTDTQYF
TRBJ2-2,TRBV27,TRBD2,few,TGTGCCAGCAGCTTTCAACGGGGGGGAGGACCCACCGGGGAGCTGTTTTTT,CASSFQRGGGPTGELFF
TRBJ2-1,TRBV6-5,-,-,TGTGCCAGCAGTTACAAACGGCAGGGCGGCAATGAGCAGTTCTTC,CASSYKRQGGNEQFF
TRBJ2-1,TRBV18,-,-,TGTGCCAGCTCACCCCAGGGTACCCATGAGCAGTTCTTC,CASSPQGTHEQFF
TRBJ1-5,TRBV7-2,TRBD1,-,TGTGCCAGCAGTTCCGGGACAGGGGGCAGTCAGCCCCAGCATTTT,CASSSGTGGSQPQHF
TRBJ2-1,TRBV4-1,-,-,TGCGCCAGCAGCCAAGGGAGCCAGTCCTACAATGAGCAGTTCTTC,CASSQGSQSYNEQFF
TRBJ2-3,TRBV4-1,-,-,TGCGCCAGCAGCCAAGTTGTCCCGGGCACAGATACGCAGTATTTT,CASSQVVPGTDTQYF
TRBJ1-5,TRBV19,TRBD1,-,TGTGCCAGTAGTACGAGCCAGGGGGTGGTGATTCAGCCCCAGCATTTT,CASSTSQGVVIQPQHF
TRBJ1-5,TRBV19,-,once,TGTGCCAGTAACCAGGACACTCTCAATCAGCCCCAGCATTTT,CASNQDTLNQPQHF
TRBJ1-4,TRBV5-1,-,-,TGCGCCAGCAGCGCTGGGCCGGATGAAAAACTGTTTTTT,CASSAGPDEKLFF
TRBJ1-5,TRBV2,-,once,TGTGCCAGCAGTGATGTTGGCAGGAATCAGCCCCAGCATTTT,CASSDVGRNQPQHF